This T cell receptor beta chain was sequenced in a study of response to subunit inactivated influenza vaccine. Study-wide results and limits: A suggestion made by the authors is that each seasonal influenza vaccination recruits few new T cells.

After removal of 7 bases from V and 9 bases from J, the junction contained 7 bases not matched to a gene. Germline CDR1 is SNHLY and CDR2 is FYNNEI. The CDR3 contains 14 residues. A remark on this clonotype: The antigen is not known.

MiXCR, applied by TCRdb to the RT-PCR reads, yields one record per CDR3 protein. The table includes 860,000 or so distinct CDR3 sequences, about 20% detected once. This receptor was obtained from a man aged 50 to 60 who received an inactivated influenza vaccine. Specimen: PBMCs from blood, collected less than 6 days after vaccination. The chain employs TRBV2 and TRBJ2-7; 15 nucleotides align to TRBD2. CDR3 sequence (DNA): TGTGCCAGCAACCCTAGGACTAGCGGGGGGGGGCAGTACTTC. This codes for CASNPRTSGGGQYF.